The text below deals with one T cell receptor beta chain. V shed 5 bases and J shed 0 bases, with 17 bases lying between them. CDR1 is LNHNV and CDR2 is YYDKDF in the germline V gene (reference sequence). The CDR3 is 18 amino acids. The entry originates in a study of siplizumab effects on memory and regulatory T cells. The method was immunoSEQ multiplex PCR; TCRdb's version includes in-frame clones alone and lacks a portion of them. The sample has 100,000 or so clones; roughly 91% are singletons. The rearrangement joins TRBV15 to TRBJ2-6, with D possibly called TRBD1 or TRBD2 (5 bases each). This clonotype was obtained from a human donor in good health. The sample was CD4+ T cells sorted from blood. CDR3 DNA: TGTGCCACCAGCGGAATAGGGACGGACTCCTCTGGGGCCAACGTCCTGACTTTC. This sequence encodes CATSGIGTDSSGANVLTF.